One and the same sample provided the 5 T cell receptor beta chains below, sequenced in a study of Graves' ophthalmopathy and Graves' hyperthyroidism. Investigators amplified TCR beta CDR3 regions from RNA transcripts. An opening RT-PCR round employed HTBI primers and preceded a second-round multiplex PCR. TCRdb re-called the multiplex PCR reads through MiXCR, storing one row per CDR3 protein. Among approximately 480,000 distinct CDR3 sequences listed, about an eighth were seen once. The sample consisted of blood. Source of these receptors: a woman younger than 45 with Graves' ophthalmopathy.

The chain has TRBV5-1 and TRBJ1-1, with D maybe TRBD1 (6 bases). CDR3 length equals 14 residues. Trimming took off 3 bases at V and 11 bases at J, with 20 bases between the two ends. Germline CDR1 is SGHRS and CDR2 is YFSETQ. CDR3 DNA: TGCGCCAGCAGCTCGGGACAAGGCGGGGATCGGGCTTTCTTT. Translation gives CASSSGQGGDRAFF.

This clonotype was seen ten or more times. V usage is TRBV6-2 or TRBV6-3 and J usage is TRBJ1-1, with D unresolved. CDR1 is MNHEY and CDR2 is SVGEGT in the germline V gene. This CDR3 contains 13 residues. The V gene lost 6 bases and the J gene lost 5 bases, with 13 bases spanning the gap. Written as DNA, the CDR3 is TGTGCCAGCAGGGCCGAATCGCGGACTGAAGCTTTCTTT. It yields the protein CASRAESRTEAFF.

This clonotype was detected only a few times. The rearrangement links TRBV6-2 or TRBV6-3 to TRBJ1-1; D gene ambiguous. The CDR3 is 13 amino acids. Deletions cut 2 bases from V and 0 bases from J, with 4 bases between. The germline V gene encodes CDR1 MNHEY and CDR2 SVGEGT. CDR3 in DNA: TGTGCCAGCAGTTACACCCTGAACACTGAAGCTTTCTTT. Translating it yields CASSYTLNTEAFF.

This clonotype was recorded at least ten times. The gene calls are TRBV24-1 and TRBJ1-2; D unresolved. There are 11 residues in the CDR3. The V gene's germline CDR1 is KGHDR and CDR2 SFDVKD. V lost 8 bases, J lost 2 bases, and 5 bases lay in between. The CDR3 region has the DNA TGTGCCACCATGGACAACTATGGCTACACCTTC. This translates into CATMDNYGYTF.

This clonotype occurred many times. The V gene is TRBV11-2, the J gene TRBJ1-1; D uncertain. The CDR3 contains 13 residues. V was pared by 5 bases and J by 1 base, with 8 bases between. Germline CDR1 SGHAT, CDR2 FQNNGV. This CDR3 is CASSRKTNTEAFF. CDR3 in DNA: TGTGCCAGCAGCCGAAAGACGAACACTGAAGCTTTCTTT.